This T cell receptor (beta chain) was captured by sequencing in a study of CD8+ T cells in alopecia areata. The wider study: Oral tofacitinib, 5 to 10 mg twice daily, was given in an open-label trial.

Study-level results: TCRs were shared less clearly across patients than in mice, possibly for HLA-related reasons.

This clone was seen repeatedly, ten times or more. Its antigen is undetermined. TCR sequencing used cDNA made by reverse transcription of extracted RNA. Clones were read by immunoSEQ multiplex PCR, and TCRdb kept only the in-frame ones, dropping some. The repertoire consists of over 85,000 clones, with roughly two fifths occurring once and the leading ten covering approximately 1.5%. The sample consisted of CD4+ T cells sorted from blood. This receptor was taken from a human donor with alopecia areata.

The CDR3 DNA reads as TGTGCCAGCAGTTCAAACTGGGACATTCAGTACTTC. Amino acids: CASSSNWDIQYF. The genes are TRBV28 and TRBJ2-4; unclear D gene. This CDR3 spans 12 amino acids. Per the germline V gene, CDR1 is MDHEN and CDR2 is SYDVKM. The V and J ends lost 4 bases and 8 bases respectively, with 9 bases between them. The full variable domain, rest sourced from reference TRBV28 and TRBJ2-4, is DVKVTQSSRYLVKRTGEKVFLECVQDMDHENMFWYRQDPGLGLRLIYFSYDVKMKEKGDIPEGYSVSREKKERFSLILESASTNQTSMYLCASSSNWDIQYFGAGTRLSVL.